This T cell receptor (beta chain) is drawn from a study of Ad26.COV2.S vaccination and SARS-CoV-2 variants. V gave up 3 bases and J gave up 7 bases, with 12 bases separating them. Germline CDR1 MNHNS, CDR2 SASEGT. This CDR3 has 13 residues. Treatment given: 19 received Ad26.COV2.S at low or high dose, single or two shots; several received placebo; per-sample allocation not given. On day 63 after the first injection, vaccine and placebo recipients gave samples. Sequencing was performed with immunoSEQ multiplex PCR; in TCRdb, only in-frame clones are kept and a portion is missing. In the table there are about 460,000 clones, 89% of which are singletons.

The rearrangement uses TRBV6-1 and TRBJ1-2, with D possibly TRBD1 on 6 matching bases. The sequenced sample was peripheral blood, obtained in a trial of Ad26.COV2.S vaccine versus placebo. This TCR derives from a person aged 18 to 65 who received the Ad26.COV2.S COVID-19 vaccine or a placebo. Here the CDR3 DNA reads TGTGCCAGCAGTGAGCAGGGGCGCTTTGGCTACACCTTC. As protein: CASSEQGRFGYTF.